Following are 28 T cell receptor beta chains from one sample sequenced in a study of OX40 agonist ivuxolimab in advanced cancers. Generated by immunoSEQ multiplex PCR, the TCRdb table keeps only in-frame clones and is missing some. The sample consists of more than 50,000 clones, 87% of them appearing once. The material was CD4+ or CD8+ T cells sorted from blood, obtained in a trial of the OX40 agonist ivuxolimab. Source of these receptors: an adult with an advanced solid tumor such as melanoma, head and neck, liver or kidney cancer.

The chain carries TRBV18 and TRBJ2-5; no definite D call. CDR1 and CDR2 (germline): KGHSH, LQKENI. Trimming removed 1 base at V and 2 bases at J, with 8 bases between. The CDR3 is 14 amino acids. The CDR3 sequence is CASSPQVQQETQYF. CDR3 in DNA: TGTGCCAGCTCACCACAGGTCCAACAAGAGACCCAGTACTTC.

This clone was seen once. The same CDR3 arises from other DNA sequences in this sample as well. The J gene is TRBJ2-2, the V gene TRBV19, with 11 nucleotides matching TRBD1. CDR1 is LNHDA, CDR2 SQIVND, per germline (reference sequence). This CDR3 is built from 15 residues. The J segment lost 0 bases and the V segment lost 6 bases, leaving 0 bases of the junction unmatched. In DNA, the CDR3 is TGTGCCAGTAGGGGACAGGGGGCGAACACCGGGGAGCTGTTTTTT. Protein sequence: CASRGQGANTGELFF. Variable domain in full (rest from reference TRBV19 and TRBJ2-2): DGGITQSPKYLFRKEGQNVTLSCEQNLNHDAMYWYRQDPGQGLRLIYYSQIVNDFQKGDIAEGYSVSREKKESFPLTVTSAQKNPTAFYLCASRGQGANTGELFFGEGSRLTVL.

This chain joins TRBV18 and TRBJ1-1, with D possibly matching TRBD1 (6 bases). From germline, CDR1 is KGHSH and CDR2 LQKENI. The CDR3 sequence is 13 residues long. With 3 bases removed from V and 7 bases from J, the gap between germline ends came to 12 bases. CDR3 sequence reads: CASSPSDSFEAFF. The CDR3 bases are TGTGCCAGCTCACCCTCGGACAGCTTTGAAGCTTTCTTT.

The chain couples TRBV5-5 to TRBJ2-5, with 12 bases that match TRBD2. The germline V gene has CDR1 SGHKS and CDR2 YYEKEE (reference sequence). There are 18 residues in the CDR3. After removal of 0 bases from V and 5 bases from J, the junction contained 11 bases not matched to a gene. The CDR3 here is CASSLGRLAGGLGETQYF. The CDR3 coding sequence is TGTGCCAGCAGCTTGGGAAGGCTAGCGGGGGGGCTCGGTGAGACCCAGTACTTC.

This chain joins TRBV5-5 and TRBJ1-2, with 8 bases aligning to TRBD1. The CDR3 length is 15 residues. The germline V gene has CDR1 SGHKS and CDR2 YYEKEE (reference sequence). Unmatched junction bases numbered 7, after V lost 2 bases and J lost 4 bases. The CDR3 DNA reads TGTGCCAGCAGCTTTGTAGTCAGGGGGCTCTATGGCTACACCTTC. Translation: CASSFVVRGLYGYTF.

The chain combines TRBV27 with TRBJ1-2; D not certain. This CDR3 comprises 16 residues. V was cut by 7 bases and J by 11 bases, with 29 bases left in between. Per germline, CDR1 MNHEY and CDR2 SMNVEV (reference sequence). This CDR3 is CASTSEQLSTPPTYTF. The CDR3 DNA reads TGTGCCAGCACGAGTGAACAGCTCAGCACGCCCCCTACGTACACCTTC.

This rearrangement joins TRBV10-3 to TRBJ1-3, with TRBD1 identical over 11 bases. The germline gives CDR1 ENHRY, CDR2 SYGVKD. The CDR3 spans 14 residues. V lost 6 bases and J lost 3; bases outside the gene matches: 1. CDR3 coding DNA: TGTGCCATCAGAGGGACAGGGGGTGGAAACACCATATATTTT. It translates to CAIRGTGGGNTIYF.

The J gene is TRBJ2-3, the V gene TRBV6-5; tentative D call: TRBD1 (5 bases). The CDR3 has 12 residues. Trimming took off 7 bases at V and 6 bases at J, with 11 bases between the two ends. Germline loops: CDR1 MNHEY, CDR2 SVGAGI. The DNA of the CDR3 is TGTGCCAGCATCTCGCCAGGGGATACGCAGTATTTT. This encodes CASISPGDTQYF.

The gene calls are TRBV5-4 and TRBJ2-2; D might be TRBD1 (6 bases). The V end lost 8 bases, the J end lost 0 bases, and 8 bases lay between the germline ends. Germline-derived CDR1 and CDR2 are SGHNT and YYREEE (reference sequence). This CDR3 has 13 amino acids. CDR3: CASGQTNTGELFF. The CDR3 DNA reads as TGTGCCAGTGGACAGACGAACACCGGGGAGCTGTTTTTT.

V gene TRBV9 combines with J gene TRBJ2-3; TRBD2 agrees at 11 bases. V lost 5 bases to trimming and J lost 0 bases; unmatched junction nucleotides: 2. The CDR3 is 15 residues long. From germline, CDR1 is SGDLS and CDR2 YYNGEE. The CDR3 nucleotides read TGTGCCAGCAGTCTAGCGGGGGGTAGCACAGATACGCAGTATTTT. This gives the protein CASSLAGGSTDTQYF.

This chain joins TRBV4-1 and TRBJ1-2, with D uncertain. This CDR3 has 14 amino acids. The ends were cut back, 1 base at V and 6 bases at J, with 12 bases in the middle. The V gene's germline CDR1 is MGHRA and CDR2 YSYEKL. The CDR3: CASSQVPRQNGYTF. The CDR3 DNA reads TGCGCCAGCAGCCAAGTCCCTAGGCAGAATGGCTACACCTTC.

The rearrangement joins TRBV6-4 to TRBJ1-2, with D perhaps TRBD1 (5 bases). The CDR3 is made up of 13 amino acids. Trimming pared 5 bases from V and 4 bases from J, leaving 11 bases between. Germline V gives CDR1 MRHNA, CDR2 SNTAGT. As DNA, the CDR3 is TGTGCCAGCAGTTACGCGGGGGGCTATGGCTACACCTTC. Protein product: CASSYAGGYGYTF.

The chain combines TRBV28 with TRBJ2-2; 11 positions match TRBD1. The CDR3 runs 13 residues. Germline V gives CDR1 MDHEN, CDR2 SYDVKM. Germline trimming cut 6 bases from V and 6 bases from J; bases unmatched to any gene: 0. This chain's CDR3 is CASRGQGAGELFF. The CDR3 coding sequence is TGTGCCAGCAGGGGACAGGGGGCCGGGGAGCTGTTTTTT. Complete variable domain (other parts from reference TRBV28 and TRBJ2-2): DVKVTQSSRYLVKRTGEKVFLECVQDMDHENMFWYRQDPGLGLRLIYFSYDVKMKEKGDIPEGYSVSREKKERFSLILESASTNQTSMYLCASRGQGAGELFFGEGSRLTVL.

The V and J genes are TRBV2 and TRBJ1-4; TRBD1 is a possible D gene (5 bases). Germline V gene lookup returns CDR1 SNHLY and CDR2 FYNNEI. V was pared by 0 bases and J by 14 bases, with 22 bases between. There are 16 residues in the CDR3. CDR3 region: CASSEASGRGAEGLFF. The CDR3 region has the DNA TGTGCCAGCAGTGAAGCGTCGGGACGCGGGGCTGAAGGCCTGTTTTTT.

The chain has TRBV19 and TRBJ1-5; 11 bases agree with TRBD1. Germline CDR1 and CDR2: LNHDA and SQIVND (reference sequence). The ends lost 4 bases at V and 7 bases at J; junction bases unmatched: 6. The CDR3 has 15 amino acids. CDR3 sequence (DNA): TGTGCCAGTAGTACGCCGGGACAGGGGGTGCAGCCCCAGCATTTT. It codes for CASSTPGQGVQPQHF.

Here the CDR3 DNA reads TGTGCCAGCAGTTTGGAGGAAAGAAGTGGCTACACCTTC. The encoded protein is CASSLEERSGYTF. This rearrangement joins TRBV27 to TRBJ1-2; D is ambiguous. Per germline, CDR1 MNHEY and CDR2 SMNVEV (reference sequence). CDR3 length: 13 residues. V was shortened by 3 bases and J by 7 bases, with 12 bases between the two germline ends.

The gene calls are TRBV9 and TRBJ1-2; D gene ambiguous. V dropped 0 bases and J dropped 8 bases, with 11 bases sitting between them. The CDR3 contains 13 residues. Germline loops: CDR1 SGDLS, CDR2 YYNGEE. CDR3 in amino acids: CASSVVGEQGYTF. CDR3 nucleotides: TGTGCCAGCAGCGTAGTGGGAGAGCAAGGCTACACCTTC.

Of note for this clone: Different DNA sequences within this sample yield the same CDR3. The chain combines TRBV11-3 with TRBJ2-1, with D perhaps TRBD2 (6 bases). Germline lookup yields CDR1 SGHNT and CDR2 YENEEA. The CDR3 is made up of 14 amino acids. With 1 base removed from V and 5 bases from J, the gap between germline ends came to 9 bases. CDR3 coding DNA: TGTGCCAGCAGCTTAGGGCGGGGAAACAATGAGCAGTTCTTC. Residues: CASSLGRGNNEQFF.

The chain joins TRBV5-1 to TRBJ2-1, with TRBD2 as a possible D gene (5 bases). Germline V lookup: CDR1 SGHRS, CDR2 YFSETQ. V gave up 4 bases and J gave up 9 bases, with 14 bases separating them. This CDR3 has 13 amino acids. This CDR3 is CASSPGDETEQFF. CDR3 sequence (DNA): TGCGCCAGCAGCCCCGGGGATGAAACTGAGCAGTTCTTC.

V gene TRBV7-8 combines with J gene TRBJ2-7, with TRBD2 identical over 14 bases. After removal of 5 bases from V and 2 bases from J, the junction contained 11 bases not matched to a gene. This CDR3 comprises 18 residues. CDR1 is SGHVS and CDR2 is FQNEAQ in the germline V gene. The CDR3 loop is CASSPSTSGGAIPYEQYF. In nucleotides, the CDR3 is TGTGCCAGCAGCCCTTCGACTAGCGGGGGGGCTATCCCCTACGAGCAGTACTTC.

CDR3 DNA: TGTGCCAGCAGCTTGGCTTCTGGACTAGCGGGAGCCGGGGAGCTGTTTTTT. Translating it yields CASSLASGLAGAGELFF. V and J are TRBV5-4 and TRBJ2-2; TRBD2 aligns across 13 bases. The CDR3 is made up of 17 amino acids. Trimming cost V 0 bases and J 6 bases; bases outside gene matches: 5. The germline V gene has CDR1 SGHNT and CDR2 YYREEE (reference sequence).

Notes on this clone: The same CDR3 is also encoded by other DNA sequences in this sample. The chain combines TRBV28 with TRBJ2-1; TRBD2 agrees at 13 bases. CDR3 length: 15 amino acids. Looked up from germline, CDR1 is MDHEN and CDR2 is SYDVKM. V was pared by 5 bases and J by 10 bases, with 8 bases of the junction left unmatched. The CDR3 nucleotides read TGTGCCAGCAGTCCACTAGCGGGAGGGCCGGGGGAGCAGTTCTTC. Protein: CASSPLAGGPGEQFF.

Note on this clone: One end of the junction does not line up with germline, which may come from a read error. The chain recombines TRBV18 with TRBJ2-3; TRBD2 matches 7 bases. The germline CDR1 and CDR2 sequences are KGHSH and LQKENI. The CDR3 length is 12 residues. Written as DNA, the CDR3 is TGTGCCAGCTCACAGCGGGAAGATATGCAGTATTTT. This sequence encodes CASSQREDMQYF.

The rearrangement links TRBV5-1 to TRBJ2-1, with TRBD2 matching over 7 bases. This CDR3 spans 17 amino acids. With V trimmed by 0 bases and J by 7 bases, 13 bases remained unmatched. Per the germline V gene, CDR1 is SGHRS and CDR2 is YFSETQ. The CDR3 reads CASSLEKLAALLNEQFF. Here the CDR3 DNA reads TGCGCCAGCAGCTTGGAAAAGCTAGCGGCGCTTTTAAATGAGCAGTTCTTC.

The V gene is TRBV5-4, the J gene TRBJ2-5, with D possibly matching TRBD2 (6 bases). CDR3 length: 14 residues. Germline values: CDR1 SGHNT, CDR2 YYREEE (reference sequence). V was trimmed by 4 bases and J by 1 base, leaving 11 bases between them. Here the CDR3 DNA reads TGTGCCAGCAGCCCTGGGACTTCCCAAGAGACCCAGTACTTC. This encodes CASSPGTSQETQYF.

The chain has TRBV7-9 and TRBJ1-1, with D perhaps TRBD1 (5 bases). The V gene lost 1 base and the J gene lost 2 bases, with 11 bases spanning the gap. From germline, CDR1 is SEHNR and CDR2 FQNEAQ (reference sequence). The CDR3 extends over 15 amino acids. The CDR3 DNA reads TGTGCCAGCAGCTTAGGCGAGGGGCACAACACTGAAGCTTTCTTT. Translating gives CASSLGEGHNTEAFF.

CDR3 region: CASSPNRETQYF. CDR3 coding DNA: TGTGCCAGCTCCCCCAACAGGGAGACCCAGTACTTC. The chain links TRBV18 to TRBJ2-5; the D gene is possibly TRBD1 (5 bases). The length of the CDR3 is 12 residues. Germline CDR1 KGHSH, CDR2 LQKENI. The ends were cut back, 6 bases at V and 5 bases at J, with 10 bases in the middle.

J is TRBJ1-2 and V is TRBV19, with D unresolved. Germline CDR1 LNHDA, CDR2 SQIVND (reference sequence). The V gene lost 3 bases and the J gene lost 0 bases, with 8 bases spanning the gap. The CDR3 is 14 amino acids. Here the CDR3 reads CASSIAVANYGYTF. The CDR3 DNA sequence: TGTGCCAGTAGTATCGCCGTTGCTAACTATGGCTACACCTTC.